Reported below is one TCR beta chain. Its antigen is undetermined. The PCR made use of 60 Vbeta and 13 Jbeta primers. Study processing details: Roughly 12 million of about 88 million unique TCR beta chains were shared, per a later count. Produced via immunoSEQ multiplex PCR; TCRdb's table is partial and in-frame only. Clonal size and the V and J genes are those of that table, whereas D and trimming came from the DNA. The sample yields over 150,000 clones, under 80% seen once. This record comes from a study of cytomegalovirus exposure and HLA in healthy donors. Study information: Genetic ancestry analysis placed around 76% of the roughly 400 donors that were genotyped in the Caucasian-associated cluster. Study-wide results and limits: Sequencing likely caused a cluster of highly shared sequence variants. Analysis was performed later, and it showed HLA-associated TCR beta chains to be more clonally expanded than equally common others.

The CDR3 is 15 residues long. Germline assignment: CDR1 LNHDA and CDR2 SQIVND (reference sequence). Between the trimmed V and J ends, which lost 5 bases and 0 bases, there was a span of 11 bases. Input material: PBMCs. This chain joins TRBV19 and TRBJ1-3, with D uncertain. The origin of this receptor is a man aged 25 to 40 in good health and CMV-seronegative. The CDR3 DNA reads as TGTGCCAGTAGTGCTTCAGAATTCTCTGGAAACACCATATATTTT. Translating gives CASSASEFSGNTIYF.